The 28 T cell receptor beta chains presented below share a single source sample, sequenced in a study of multiple sclerosis patients with progressive multifocal leukoencephalopathy. TCRdb's table, derived via immunoSEQ multiplex PCR, lists solely in-frame clones and lacks some. The table has about 25,000 clones, 75% to 95% seen once. The time point is: approximately 12 months of natalizumab therapy. This sample comprised PBMCs, obtained from a patient treated with natalizumab. The receptors stem from a man aged 25-40 years with multiple sclerosis.

V gene TRBV7-3 combines with J gene TRBJ2-3; D not resolved. Germline assignment: CDR1 SGHTA and CDR2 FQGTGA. This CDR3 has 15 amino acids. The V end was cut by 5 bases, the J end by 0 bases, with 12 bases between. The CDR3 spells CASSRTLSSTDTQYF. The CDR3 coding sequence is TGTGCCAGCAGCCGCACCCTCTCTAGCACAGATACGCAGTATTTT. Supplemented by reference TRBV7-3 and TRBJ2-3, the full variable domain reads GAGVSQTPSNKVTEKGKYVELRCDPISGHTALYWYRQSLGQGPEFLIYFQGTGAADDSGLPNDRFFAVRPEGSVSTLKIQRTERGDSAVYLCASSRTLSSTDTQYFGPGTRLTVL.

The chain uses TRBV11-2 and TRBJ2-1; D is uncertain. The V gene lost 0 bases and the J gene lost 9 bases, with 15 bases spanning the gap. CDR1 SGHAT and CDR2 FQNNGV come from the germline V gene. CDR3 length equals 15 residues. The CDR3, as DNA: TGTGCCAGCAGCTTAGATCCCGGGCCCGTGAGTGAGCAGTTCTTC. This sequence encodes CASSLDPGPVSEQFF.

The chain uses TRBV7-6 and TRBJ2-1; a possible D gene is TRBD2 (5 bases). The ends were cut back, 5 bases at V and 0 bases at J, with 14 bases in the middle. There are 16 residues in the CDR3. CDR1 is SGHVS and CDR2 is FNYEAQ in the germline V gene. CDR3 coding DNA: TGTGCCAGCAGCCCATCTGTAGCGAGCTCCTACAATGAGCAGTTCTTC. It specifies CASSPSVASSYNEQFF.

The chain links TRBV19 to TRBJ2-6; the match to TRBD2 covers 11 bases. The CDR3 has 17 amino acids. J gave up 2 bases and V 8 bases, and 8 bases lay outside the gene matches. Looked up from germline, CDR1 is LNHDA and CDR2 is SQIVND (reference sequence). The CDR3 DNA is TGTGCCAGTGCTGGTGGACTAGCGGGCCCTGGGGCCAACGTCCTGACTTTC. Its protein is CASAGGLAGPGANVLTF.

This clone is a singleton in its sample. The J gene is TRBJ1-6, the V gene TRBV2; TRBD1 is a possible D gene (5 bases). Trimming stripped 3 bases from V and 9 bases from J, with 12 bases between. Germline V gene lookup returns CDR1 SNHLY and CDR2 FYNNEI. CDR3 length equals 14 residues. The CDR3 nucleotides read TGTGCCAGCAGTGACGAGACAGAAGGTTCACCCCTCCACTTT. Protein sequence: CASSDETEGSPLHF.

The chain links TRBV29-1 to TRBJ1-1; 7 positions match TRBD1. The CDR3 has 14 residues. V lost 3 bases and J lost 3; bases outside the gene matches: 7. CDR1 SQVTM and CDR2 ANQGSEA come from the germline V gene. CDR3 nucleotide sequence: TGCAGCGTTGACCGACAGGGTCGGGACACTGAAGCTTTCTTT. Amino acid sequence: CSVDRQGRDTEAFF.

The chain employs TRBV12-5 and TRBJ1-2; D unclear. The CDR3 loop spans 13 amino acids. V dropped 5 bases and J dropped 4 bases, with 11 bases sitting between them. CDR1 is LGHNT, CDR2 FRNRAP, per germline. CDR3 sequence reads: CASGTWTGYGYTF. The CDR3 DNA reads as TGTGCTAGTGGTACTTGGACGGGCTATGGCTACACCTTC. Filled out from reference TRBV12-5 and TRBJ1-2, the complete variable domain reads DARVTQTPRHKVTEMGQEVTMRCQPILGHNTVFWYRQTMMQGLELLAYFRNRAPLDDSGMPKDRFSAEMPDATLATLKIQPSEPRDSAVYFCASGTWTGYGYTFGSGTRLTVV.

The chain recombines TRBV11-2 with TRBJ2-5; unclear D gene. Looked up from germline, CDR1 is SGHAT and CDR2 is FQNNGV. Trimming cost V 1 base and J 7 bases, with 7 bases left between them. CDR3 size: 12 residues. This CDR3 reads CASSLGPGTQYF. In nucleotides, the CDR3 is TGTGCCAGCAGCTTAGGCCCCGGGACCCAGTACTTC.

The chain's CDR3 is CSARAGGGYTF. The CDR3 region has the DNA TGCAGTGCCCGAGCGGGGGGCGGCTACACCTTC. This chain links TRBV20-1 with TRBJ1-2, with D possibly being TRBD1 (6 bases). The length of the CDR3 is 11 residues. The V gene lost 6 bases and the J gene lost 8 bases, with 13 bases spanning the gap. Germline CDR1 reads DFQATT; CDR2 reads SNEGSKA (reference sequence).

This chain links TRBV5-6 with TRBJ1-4, with D hard to call. The CDR3 covers 12 residues. Per the germline V gene, CDR1 is SGHDT and CDR2 is YYEEEE. Trimming pared 4 bases from V and 3 bases from J, leaving 4 bases between. In DNA, the CDR3 is TGTGCCAGCAGCCTACCTAATGAAAAACTGTTTTTT. Translated: CASSLPNEKLFF. The whole variable domain, filled in from reference TRBV5-6 and TRBJ1-4, reads DAGVTQSPTHLIKTRGQQVTLRCSPKSGHDTVSWYQQALGQGPQFIFQYYEEEERQRGNFPDRFSGHQFPNYSSELNVNALLLGDSALYLCASSLPNEKLFFGSGTQLSVL.

This chain links TRBV6-4 with TRBJ1-5, with 7 bases identical to TRBD1. V shed 6 bases and J 0 bases; nucleotides not matched to a gene: 11. The germline V gene has CDR1 MRHNA and CDR2 SNTAGT. The CDR3 consists of 17 residues. The chain's CDR3 is CASRRFTGEHSNQPQHF. CDR3 nucleotide sequence: TGTGCCAGCAGACGATTTACAGGGGAACATAGCAATCAGCCCCAGCATTTT.

Turning to this clone: This CDR3 is also generated by other DNA sequences in the sample. The genes are TRBV7-2 and TRBJ1-1; D gene unclear. The CDR3 contains 12 residues. The V and J ends lost 0 bases and 7 bases respectively, with 6 bases between them. From germline, CDR1 is SGHTA and CDR2 FQGNSA. The CDR3 loop is CASSLARLEAFF. CDR3 nucleotide sequence: TGTGCCAGCAGCTTAGCGCGCCTTGAAGCTTTCTTT.

This clone was recorded once. Other nucleotide sequences in the sample specify the same CDR3. In DNA form, the CDR3 reads TGTGCCAGTAGGACGCGGGACAGGGTGGACCAGCCCCAGCATTTT. Amino acids: CASRTRDRVDQPQHF. The chain employs TRBV19 and TRBJ1-5; TRBD1 agrees at 9 bases. Germline trimming cut 6 bases from V and 7 bases from J; bases unmatched to any gene: 10. This CDR3 has 15 residues. CDR1 is LNHDA, CDR2 SQIVND, per germline (reference sequence).

The CDR3 loop reads CASSPQTDTGELFF. The CDR3 DNA follows: TGTGCCAGCAGCCCACAAACTGACACCGGGGAGCTGTTTTTT. This chain connects TRBV7-9 to TRBJ2-2; no clear D. Trimming stripped 5 bases from V and 3 bases from J, with 10 bases between. CDR1 SEHNR and CDR2 FQNEAQ come from the germline V gene (reference sequence). The CDR3 is 14 amino acids.

V and J are TRBV30 and TRBJ1-2; no reliable D call. This CDR3 contains 14 residues. Trimming stripped 5 bases from V and 0 bases from J, with 13 bases between. The V gene's germline CDR1 is GTSNPN and CDR2 SVGIG (reference sequence). CDR3 bases: TGTGCCTGGGCTCGACGGATTTCTAACTATGGCTACACCTTC. Amino acid sequence: CAWARRISNYGYTF. Supplemented by reference TRBV30 and TRBJ1-2, the full variable domain reads SQTIHQWPATLVQPVGSPLSLECTVEGTSNPNLYWYRQAAGRGLQLLFYSVGIGQISSEVPQNLSASRPQDRQFILSSKKLLLSDSGFYLCAWARRISNYGYTFGSGTRLTVV.

This chain uses TRBV2 with TRBJ2-7; TRBD1 agrees at 10 bases. The CDR3 consists of 14 residues. In germline, CDR1 is SNHLY, CDR2 FYNNEI. V was clipped by 4 bases and J by 6 bases; unmatched bases: 6. CDR3 sequence reads: CASSGRTGGGEQYF. DNA for the CDR3: TGTGCCAGCAGTGGAAGGACAGGGGGTGGCGAGCAGTACTTC. Full variable domain (missing parts from reference TRBV2 and TRBJ2-7): EPEVTQTPSHQVTQMGQEVILRCVPISNHLYFYWYRQILGQKVEFLVSFYNNEISEKSEIFDDQFSVERPDGSNFTLKIRSTKLEDSAMYFCASSGRTGGGEQYFGPGTRLTVT.

V is TRBV7-2 and J is TRBJ2-2; no reliable D call. V lost 2 bases and J lost 7, with 8 bases in between. CDR3 size: 13 residues. CDR1 SGHTA and CDR2 FQGNSA come from the germline V gene. This CDR3 is CASSLNSVGELFF. The CDR3 nucleotides are TGTGCCAGCAGCTTAAACAGCGTCGGGGAGCTGTTTTTT.

This chain connects TRBV19 to TRBJ2-1; TRBD2 is a possible D gene (6 bases). Germline V CDR1 and CDR2: LNHDA, SQIVND (reference sequence). This CDR3 has 13 amino acids. The V gene lost 6 bases and the J gene lost 0 bases, with 6 bases spanning the gap. CDR3 sequence (DNA): TGTGCCAGTAGCGGGAGCTCCTACAATGAGCAGTTCTTC. It codes for CASSGSSYNEQFF.

The chain employs TRBV5-4 and TRBJ2-4; 7 bases fit TRBD1. Trimming at V came to 4 bases and at J to 9 bases, leaving 22 bases not matched to a gene. Germline CDR1 reads SGHNT; CDR2 reads YYREEE (reference sequence). The CDR3 length is 18 residues. The CDR3 spells CASSLRPDRPPKVGIQYF. In nucleotides, the CDR3 is TGTGCCAGCAGCCTGCGACCGGACAGGCCCCCCAAGGTGGGCATTCAGTACTTC.

This chain joins TRBV10-3 and TRBJ2-7, with D possibly called TRBD1 or TRBD2 (5 bases each). V dropped 7 bases and J dropped 6 bases, with 13 bases sitting between them. Germline CDR1 reads ENHRY; CDR2 reads SYGVKD. CDR3 size: 12 residues. The CDR3 loop reads CAITAVGREQYF. The CDR3, as DNA: TGTGCCATCACAGCGGTGGGACGCGAGCAGTACTTC.

V is TRBV4-1 and J is TRBJ1-2; D is uncertain. Germline assignment: CDR1 MGHRA and CDR2 YSYEKL. Trimming took off 3 bases at V and 7 bases at J, with 12 bases between the two ends. The CDR3 runs 13 residues. CDR3 sequence (DNA): TGCGCCAGCAGCCAGATTTCGGGATCTGGCTACACCTTC. It yields the protein CASSQISGSGYTF.

The rearrangement uses TRBV29-1 and TRBJ1-2; possibly TRBD1 for D (6 bases). Germline CDR1 is SQVTM and CDR2 is ANQGSEA. V gave up 2 bases and J gave up 8 bases, with 12 bases separating them. The CDR3 length is 12 residues. CDR3 nucleotide sequence: TGCAGCGTTGAATTGGGGGCGTGGGGCTACACCTTC. It is translated as CSVELGAWGYTF.

The V call is TRBV7-2, the J call TRBJ2-6; possibly TRBD2 for D (5 bases). In germline, CDR1 is SGHTA, CDR2 FQGNSA. V lost 5 bases, J lost 3 bases, and 23 bases lay in between. This CDR3 is built from 19 residues. CDR3 residues: CASSIQSGMAPHGANVLTF. CDR3 coding DNA: TGTGCCAGCAGCATCCAATCCGGGATGGCGCCTCATGGGGCCAACGTCCTGACTTTC.

The chain carries TRBV2 and TRBJ2-3; a possible D gene is TRBD2 (5 bases). This CDR3 spans 16 amino acids. The V end lost 1 base, the J end lost 4 bases, and 15 bases lay between the germline ends. Germline V gives CDR1 SNHLY, CDR2 FYNNEI. The CDR3 spells CASSEGNSGISDTQYF. The CDR3 DNA sequence: TGTGCCAGCAGTGAAGGGAATTCGGGGATCTCAGATACGCAGTATTTT.

The J gene is TRBJ2-3, the V gene TRBV10-1; D remains ambiguous. CDR1 is WNHNN and CDR2 is SYGVQD in the germline V gene (reference sequence). The ends were cut back, 4 bases at V and 6 bases at J, with 5 bases in the middle. The CDR3 has 11 amino acids. The CDR3 loop is CASSVGDTQYF. The DNA of the CDR3 is TGCGCCAGCAGTGTCGGGGATACGCAGTATTTT.

V gene TRBV11-2 combines with J gene TRBJ1-2, with D possibly matching TRBD1 (6 bases). Trimming took off 4 bases at V and 8 bases at J, with 14 bases between the two ends. The CDR3 spans 13 residues. Looked up from germline, CDR1 is SGHAT and CDR2 is FQNNGV. CDR3 sequence (DNA): TGTGCCAGCAGCTCCACAGGGTCATCAGGCTACACCTTC. It yields the protein CASSSTGSSGYTF.

The V and J genes are TRBV6-5 and TRBJ2-7; a weak D match, TRBD1 (5 bases). CDR3 size: 14 residues. V was trimmed by 5 bases and J by 5 bases, leaving 16 bases between them. Germline V gene data show CDR1 as MNHEY and CDR2 as SVGAGI. CDR3 sequence (DNA): TGTGCCAGCAGTCATCTCGGCAGGGTAGACGAGCAGTACTTC. Translation gives CASSHLGRVDEQYF.

The chain joins TRBV7-8 to TRBJ2-6; D not certain. The CDR3 is 14 residues long. V gave up 5 bases and J gave up 0 bases, with 5 bases separating them. Germline V gives CDR1 SGHVS, CDR2 FQNEAQ. The CDR3 coding sequence is TGTGCCAGCAGCCAGCCCTCTGGGGCCAACGTCCTGACTTTC. Its translation is CASSQPSGANVLTF.